A selection of T cell receptor beta chains follows, all from one sample in a study of blood T cell repertoires in COVID-19. Some clones are missing from TCRdb's copy, which holds only in-frame ones; the method was immunoSEQ multiplex PCR. The table lists roughly 90,000 clones, around three quarters of them singletons, with 10% to 13% in the top ten. Sequenced: peripheral blood. These TCRs come from a woman in her 70s with acute or convalescent COVID-19. Both conserved end residues are part of each CDR3. Each record gives: D gene, V gene, clone size, J gene, CDR3 DNA, CDR3 protein. A D gene is named only where the DNA matches it firmly. Clone size appears in some rows only: once, few, many, or a class for an expanded clone.

D gene: TRBD1
V gene: TRBV28
clone size: .
J gene: TRBJ2-7
CDR3 DNA: TGTGCCAGCAGGCCACAGGGGGGTGGGGGAAAGCAGTACTTC
CDR3 protein: CASRPQGGGGKQYF

D gene: TRBD1
V gene: TRBV7-2
clone size: .
J gene: TRBJ2-7
CDR3 DNA: TGTGCCAGCAGCTGGACAGGGTTTTCGGAGGGCTACGAGCAGTACTTC
CDR3 protein: CASSWTGFSEGYEQYF

D gene: TRBD1
V gene: TRBV7-3
clone size: .
J gene: TRBJ2-2
CDR3 DNA: TGTGCCAGCAGCTTAACCTCCACAGGGGCCGGGGAGCTGTTTTTT
CDR3 protein: CASSLTSTGAGELFF

D gene: .
V gene: TRBV30
clone size: .
J gene: TRBJ1-6
CDR3 DNA: TGTGCCTGGAGCACAAAGTCAGGGGTGTATTCACCCCTCCACTTT
CDR3 protein: CAWSTKSGVYSPLHF

D gene: .
V gene: TRBV6-5
clone size: .
J gene: TRBJ2-2
CDR3 DNA: TGTGCCAGCAGCAACGTCCGGACAGTCACCGGGGAGCTGTTTTTT
CDR3 protein: CASSNVRTVTGELFF

D gene: TRBD1
V gene: TRBV19
clone size: .
J gene: TRBJ2-7
CDR3 DNA: TGTGCCAGTAGTATGACAGGGTGGGACGAGCAGTACTTC
CDR3 protein: CASSMTGWDEQYF

D gene: TRBD1
V gene: TRBV28
clone size: .
J gene: TRBJ1-1
CDR3 DNA: TGTGCCAGCTGGACAGGGATTGAAGCTTTCTTT
CDR3 protein: CASWTGIEAFF

D gene: .
V gene: TRBV13
clone size: .
J gene: TRBJ2-3
CDR3 DNA: TGTGCCAGCAGCCCGCCCGCTGGGCCTCCCACAGATACGCAGTATTTT
CDR3 protein: CASSPPAGPPTDTQYF

D gene: .
V gene: TRBV5-1
clone size: .
J gene: TRBJ1-2
CDR3 DNA: TGCGCCAGCAGCTCAGGGGACACTAACTATGGCTACACCTTC
CDR3 protein: CASSSGDTNYGYTF

D gene: .
V gene: TRBV5-1
clone size: .
J gene: TRBJ1-1
CDR3 DNA: TGCGCCAGCAGCTTGCAGGGGACAAACACTGAAGCTTTCTTT
CDR3 protein: CASSLQGTNTEAFF

D gene: .
V gene: TRBV28
clone size: .
J gene: TRBJ2-7
CDR3 DNA: TGTGCCAGCCGCTGGTACACCAACTCCTACGAGCAGTACTTC
CDR3 protein: CASRWYTNSYEQYF

D gene: TRBD1
V gene: TRBV7-3
clone size: .
J gene: TRBJ2-1
CDR3 DNA: TGTGCCAGCAGCTTACAGGGGGTTATGAGCTCCTACAATGAGCAGTTCTTC
CDR3 protein: CASSLQGVMSSYNEQFF

D gene: TRBD1
V gene: TRBV5-1
clone size: .
J gene: TRBJ2-7
CDR3 DNA: TGCGCCAGCAGCTCTTCTATATCCGGGACAGGGTTCAACGAGCAGTACTTC
CDR3 protein: CASSSSISGTGFNEQYF

D gene: TRBD1
V gene: TRBV29-1
clone size: .
J gene: TRBJ2-2
CDR3 DNA: TGCAGCGTGCTACCCGGGACAGGGGGAACCGGGGAGCTGTTTTTT
CDR3 protein: CSVLPGTGGTGELFF

D gene: TRBD1
V gene: TRBV7-2
clone size: .
J gene: TRBJ1-2
CDR3 DNA: TGTGCCAGCAGCTTAGACAGGGGGCGAGACTATGGCTACACCTTC
CDR3 protein: CASSLDRGRDYGYTF

D gene: .
V gene: TRBV6-5
clone size: .
J gene: TRBJ1-1
CDR3 DNA: TGTGCCACACAGTCCGTGAACACTGAAGCTTTCTTT
CDR3 protein: CATQSVNTEAFF

D gene: TRBD2
V gene: TRBV6-2/TRBV6-3
clone size: .
J gene: TRBJ2-7
CDR3 DNA: TGTGCCAGCAGCCCCGGGCTAGCGGGGATATACGAGCAGTACTTC
CDR3 protein: CASSPGLAGIYEQYF

D gene: TRBD2
V gene: TRBV12-3/TRBV12-4
clone size: few
J gene: TRBJ2-1
CDR3 DNA: TGTGCCAGCAGTTTAGCTGGGACTAGCAGGGTCTTC
CDR3 protein: CASSLAGTSRVF

D gene: .
V gene: TRBV28
clone size: .
J gene: TRBJ1-5
CDR3 DNA: TGTGCCAGCAGCCCACCCTACAGTGTCAATCAGCCCCAGCATTTT
CDR3 protein: CASSPPYSVNQPQHF

D gene: .
V gene: TRBV30
clone size: many
J gene: TRBJ2-7
CDR3 DNA: TGTGCCTGGAGTGGGGCGGGCCCGGGAGCCTACGAGCAGTACTTC
CDR3 protein: CAWSGAGPGAYEQYF

D gene: .
V gene: TRBV3-1/TRBV3-2
clone size: .
J gene: TRBJ2-3
CDR3 DNA: TGTGCCAGCAGCCAAGTGGCGGGTAGCACAGATACGCAGTATTTT
CDR3 protein: CASSQVAGSTDTQYF

D gene: .
V gene: TRBV5-1
clone size: .
J gene: TRBJ2-7
CDR3 DNA: TGCGCCAGCAGCTTGGCGAGGACAACCTACGAGCAGTACTTC
CDR3 protein: CASSLARTTYEQYF

D gene: TRBD1
V gene: TRBV6-6
clone size: .
J gene: TRBJ2-2
CDR3 DNA: TGTGCCAGCAGTCCCACTGCAGGGGGCGTCGGGGAGCTGTTTTTT
CDR3 protein: CASSPTAGGVGELFF

D gene: .
V gene: TRBV6-5
clone size: few
J gene: TRBJ1-2
CDR3 DNA: TGTGCCAGCACCGGTACAGGGCTCGGCTACACCTTC
CDR3 protein: CASTGTGLGYTF

D gene: TRBD2
V gene: TRBV19
clone size: medium-sized
J gene: TRBJ2-3
CDR3 DNA: TGTGCCAGTACCGGGACTAGCGGGGGTCTAGATACGCAGTATTTT
CDR3 protein: CASTGTSGGLDTQYF

D gene: TRBD2
V gene: TRBV7-2
clone size: .
J gene: TRBJ2-7
CDR3 DNA: TGTGCCAGCAGCTTAGCGCCGTTAGCGGGAGGGTCCTACGAGCAGTACTTC
CDR3 protein: CASSLAPLAGGSYEQYF

D gene: .
V gene: TRBV6-6
clone size: once
J gene: TRBJ1-6
CDR3 DNA: TGTGCCAGCAAAATACAGAGCTCCTATAATTCACCCCTCCACTTT
CDR3 protein: CASKIQSSYNSPLHF

D gene: TRBD1
V gene: TRBV6-5
clone size: .
J gene: TRBJ1-2
CDR3 DNA: TGTGCCAGCAGACTCGATAACAGGGGGCGCGGAGGCTACACCTTC
CDR3 protein: CASRLDNRGRGGYTF

D gene: TRBD2
V gene: TRBV28
clone size: .
J gene: TRBJ2-1
CDR3 DNA: TGTGCCAGTGAAGGGGGGCTAGCGGGAGGGAGCTCCTACAATGAGCAGTTCTTC
CDR3 protein: CASEGGLAGGSSYNEQFF

D gene: .
V gene: TRBV19
clone size: .
J gene: TRBJ2-7
CDR3 DNA: TGTGCCAGTAGTATAGGAGGGTTTGGAACCTACGAGCAGTACTTC
CDR3 protein: CASSIGGFGTYEQYF

D gene: .
V gene: TRBV30
clone size: .
J gene: TRBJ1-2
CDR3 DNA: TGTGCGGGTGACACTTTAGAGGGCTATGGCTACACCTTC
CDR3 protein: CAGDTLEGYGYTF

D gene: TRBD1
V gene: TRBV6-1
clone size: .
J gene: TRBJ1-1
CDR3 DNA: TGTGCCAGCAGTGAATGGTACAGGGGATACACTGAAGCTTTCTTT
CDR3 protein: CASSEWYRGYTEAFF

D gene: .
V gene: TRBV2
clone size: .
J gene: TRBJ1-6
CDR3 DNA: TGTGCCAGCAGTGAATACAGGAACTATAATTCACCCCTCCACTTT
CDR3 protein: CASSEYRNYNSPLHF

D gene: TRBD1
V gene: TRBV15
clone size: once
J gene: TRBJ1-1
CDR3 DNA: TGTGCCACCAGCGGACGTAACAGGGGTCGAAACACTGAAGCTTTCTTT
CDR3 protein: CATSGRNRGRNTEAFF

D gene: .
V gene: TRBV29-1
clone size: .
J gene: TRBJ2-3
CDR3 DNA: TGCAGCGGGACTAAGGGAGGTGGAGATACGCAGTATTTT
CDR3 protein: CSGTKGGGDTQYF

D gene: .
V gene: TRBV7-8
clone size: .
J gene: TRBJ1-3
CDR3 DNA: TGTGCCAGCAGCTTAGCGACAGGAAACACCATATATTTT
CDR3 protein: CASSLATGNTIYF

D gene: TRBD1
V gene: TRBV5-4
clone size: .
J gene: TRBJ1-2
CDR3 DNA: TGTGCCAGCAGCTTGGGGCCGGGACAGGGGGTTGGCTATGGCTACACCTTC
CDR3 protein: CASSLGPGQGVGYGYTF

D gene: TRBD2
V gene: TRBV27
clone size: .
J gene: TRBJ2-3
CDR3 DNA: TGTGCCAGCGGCTACCTAGCGGGAGGGGCAGATACGCAGTATTTT
CDR3 protein: CASGYLAGGADTQYF

D gene: TRBD1
V gene: TRBV28
clone size: once
J gene: TRBJ1-4
CDR3 DNA: TGTGCCAGCAGCCGCCGGGACAGTCTCTATGAAAAACTGTTTTTT
CDR3 protein: CASSRRDSLYEKLFF

D gene: TRBD2
V gene: TRBV7-9
clone size: .
J gene: TRBJ2-1
CDR3 DNA: TGTGCCAGCAGCTTACCTAGCGGGGGGGCAGTCAGCTACAATGAGCAGTTCTTC
CDR3 protein: CASSLPSGGAVSYNEQFF

D gene: TRBD1
V gene: TRBV5-1
clone size: .
J gene: TRBJ1-6
CDR3 DNA: TGCGCCAGCAGCCCCCGACAGGGCGGTTCACCCCTCCACTTT
CDR3 protein: CASSPRQGGSPLHF

D gene: TRBD2
V gene: TRBV28
clone size: .
J gene: TRBJ2-5
CDR3 DNA: TGTGCCAGCAGCCCTCCGGGACTAGCGGAAGAGACCCAGTACTTC
CDR3 protein: CASSPPGLAEETQYF

D gene: .
V gene: TRBV9
clone size: .
J gene: TRBJ2-2
CDR3 DNA: TGTGCCAGCAACCGACAGGTGGAAGCCGGGGAGCTGTTTTTT
CDR3 protein: CASNRQVEAGELFF

D gene: TRBD2
V gene: TRBV6-2/TRBV6-3
clone size: .
J gene: TRBJ2-3
CDR3 DNA: TGTGCCAGCAGTACTAGTAGCGGGGGACCTAAGCAGTATTTT
CDR3 protein: CASSTSSGGPKQYF

D gene: .
V gene: TRBV12-2
clone size: once
J gene: TRBJ2-3
CDR3 DNA: TGTGCAAGTCGCTTCCGGACTAGCGGGGGCACAGATACGCAGTATTTT
CDR3 protein: CASRFRTSGGTDTQYF

D gene: .
V gene: TRBV7-2
clone size: .
J gene: TRBJ1-1
CDR3 DNA: TGTGCCAGCAGCTTCGAAGCCCGGAGGGACACTGAAGCTTTCTTT
CDR3 protein: CASSFEARRDTEAFF

D gene: .
V gene: TRBV18
clone size: .
J gene: TRBJ1-2
CDR3 DNA: TGTGCCAGCTCACCACAGGGTCAAGGGGGAATAGGCTATGGCTACACCTTC
CDR3 protein: CASSPQGQGGIGYGYTF

D gene: .
V gene: TRBV7-7
clone size: .
J gene: TRBJ2-1
CDR3 DNA: TGTGCCAGCAGCTTAGCACTTTACAATGAGCAGTTCTTC
CDR3 protein: CASSLALYNEQFF

D gene: .
V gene: TRBV5-1
clone size: .
J gene: TRBJ2-1
CDR3 DNA: TGCGCCAGCAGCTTGGCCGGAGCTTACAATGAGCAGTTCTTC
CDR3 protein: CASSLAGAYNEQFF

D gene: .
V gene: TRBV2
clone size: few
J gene: TRBJ2-4
CDR3 DNA: TGTGCCAGCAGTCAAGCAGGGGCTGTGAACATTCAGTACTTC
CDR3 protein: CASSQAGAVNIQYF

D gene: TRBD2
V gene: TRBV7-8
clone size: once
J gene: TRBJ2-3
CDR3 DNA: TGTGCCAGCAGCTCTACCGGGACTAAAAGGGCAGATACGCAGTATTTT
CDR3 protein: CASSSTGTKRADTQYF

D gene: .
V gene: TRBV6-5
clone size: .
J gene: TRBJ2-3
CDR3 DNA: TGTGCCAGCAGTTTACAGGGTCTCAGGGCAGATACGCAGTATTTT
CDR3 protein: CASSLQGLRADTQYF

D gene: .
V gene: TRBV5-1
clone size: .
J gene: TRBJ2-7
CDR3 DNA: TGCGCCAGCAGCTTACAGGGATCCTACGAGCAGTACTTC
CDR3 protein: CASSLQGSYEQYF

D gene: .
V gene: TRBV28
clone size: .
J gene: TRBJ2-7
CDR3 DNA: TGTGCCAGCAGTTTGGCAGGGGCACTCTCCTACGAGCAGTACTTC
CDR3 protein: CASSLAGALSYEQYF

D gene: .
V gene: TRBV24-1
clone size: .
J gene: TRBJ1-2
CDR3 DNA: TGTGCCACCAGTGACGTATACAGGGCGAGTGGCTACACCTTC
CDR3 protein: CATSDVYRASGYTF

D gene: .
V gene: TRBV19
clone size: .
J gene: TRBJ2-6
CDR3 DNA: TGTGCCAGTGCGTCCGTGAGCTCTGGGGCCAACGTCCTGACTTTC
CDR3 protein: CASASVSSGANVLTF

D gene: TRBD2
V gene: TRBV5-1
clone size: few
J gene: TRBJ2-2
CDR3 DNA: TGCGCCAGCAGCTTGACTAGCGGGAGGTTCGGGGCCGGGGAGCTGTTTTTT
CDR3 protein: CASSLTSGRFGAGELFF

D gene: .
V gene: TRBV3-1/TRBV3-2
clone size: .
J gene: TRBJ1-2
CDR3 DNA: TGTGCCAGCAGCCAAGGAATCCAGCGGAGGGGTGGCTACACCTTC
CDR3 protein: CASSQGIQRRGGYTF

D gene: .
V gene: TRBV4-2
clone size: .
J gene: TRBJ1-2
CDR3 DNA: TGTGCCAGCAGCCCCTACAGGGAGGGCACCTATGGCTACACCTTC
CDR3 protein: CASSPYREGTYGYTF

D gene: .
V gene: TRBV5-1
clone size: .
J gene: TRBJ2-1
CDR3 DNA: TGCGCCAGCAGCCAAGCGAATGAGCAGTTCTTC
CDR3 protein: CASSQANEQFF